A single sample is the source of the 26 T cell receptor beta chains below, sequenced in a study of T cell repertoires in cytomegalovirus infection. Each CDR3 protein gets one entry after TCRdb re-called the reads with MiXCR. Among more than 150,000 distinct CDR3 sequences, around 20% were seen once, and the ten largest hold roughly 9.7%. The sequenced sample was PBMCs. Every receptor here comes from a human donor in good health (CMV status not recorded). Some clones in this sample may be carry-over from other donors' samples.

Many counts were recorded for this clonotype. DNA for the CDR3: TGTGCCAGCAGCTTGGGACAGCTCTACGAGCAGTACTTC. Protein sequence: CASSLGQLYEQYF. This chain uses TRBV7-2 with TRBJ2-7; TRBD1 matches at 7 bases. Germline V gene sequence: CDR1 SGHTA, CDR2 FQGNSA. J was trimmed by 3 bases and V by 3 bases; bases with no gene match: 2. The CDR3 runs to 13 residues. Together with reference TRBV7-2 and TRBJ2-7, the CDR3 gives the full variable domain: GAGVSQSPSNKVTEKGKDVELRCDPISGHTALYWYRQSLGQGLEFLIYFQGNSAPDKSGLPSDRFSAERTGGSVSTLTIQRTQQEDSAVYLCASSLGQLYEQYFGPGTRLTVT.

This chain links TRBV25-1 with TRBJ2-1; 7 nucleotides match TRBD1. The CDR3 sequence is 15 residues long. With 3 bases clipped from V and 13 bases from J, the junction kept 15 bases outside the gene matches. The germline gives CDR1 MGHDK, CDR2 SYGVNS. The CDR3 DNA sequence: TGTGCCAGCAGTGAGTTTCCCGACCCGAGGGGGCAACAGTTCTTC. Residues: CASSEFPDPRGQQFF.

The gene calls are TRBV2 and TRBJ2-3, with 8 bases that match TRBD2. Trimming cost V 1 base and J 4 bases; bases outside gene matches: 10. The CDR3 covers 17 residues. Germline V gene sequence: CDR1 SNHLY, CDR2 FYNNEI. CDR3 protein: CASSEGNPSGFADTQYF. DNA for the CDR3: TGTGCCAGCAGTGAAGGTAACCCTAGCGGGTTTGCAGATACGCAGTATTTT.

The rearrangement joins TRBV12-3 or TRBV12-4 to TRBJ2-5, with a tentative D call TRBD1 (6 bases). Between the trimmed V and J ends, which lost 6 bases and 10 bases, there was a span of 21 bases. This CDR3 comprises 14 residues. The CDR3 sequence: CASSTRTAIGDQYF. CDR3 in DNA: TGTGCCAGCAGCACCCGGACAGCCATCGGGGACCAGTACTTC.

The gene calls are TRBV11-2 and TRBJ2-7; 8 bases agree with TRBD2. Trimming cost V 5 bases and J 1 base; bases outside gene matches: 7. Germline values: CDR1 SGHAT, CDR2 FQNNGV. This CDR3 has 15 residues. DNA of the CDR3: TGTGCCAGCAGCCTCCCCCAGCGGGGGTCCTACGAGCAGTACTTC. Its protein is CASSLPQRGSYEQYF.

A few counts support this clonotype. The chain has TRBV6-5 and TRBJ1-4, with D hard to call. Deletions cut 2 bases from V and 3 bases from J, with 10 bases between. The CDR3 is made up of 15 amino acids. Germline assignment: CDR1 MNHEY and CDR2 SVGAGI. The CDR3 protein is CASSYRRAANEKLFF. In nucleotides, the CDR3 is TGTGCCAGCAGTTACCGCCGGGCCGCTAATGAAAAACTGTTTTTT.

This clonotype was seen ten or more times. The chain employs TRBV7-2 and TRBJ1-2, with D hard to call. CDR3 length: 13 amino acids. The germline V and J ends were trimmed by 5 bases and 4 bases, with 11 bases remaining between them. The germline CDR1 and CDR2 sequences are SGHTA and FQGNSA. The CDR3 DNA reads TGTGCCAGCAGCATAGGCGGAAGCTATGGCTACACCTTC. Its protein product is CASSIGGSYGYTF.

This clonotype was picked up a small number of times. The chain combines TRBV11-2 with TRBJ2-7; perhaps TRBD1 as D (5 bases). The germline gives CDR1 SGHAT, CDR2 FQNNGV. Deletions cut 3 bases from V and 2 bases from J, with 14 bases between. CDR3 length: 15 residues. CDR3 sequence (DNA): TGTGCCAGCAGCTTCGCTATTGGACAAACCTACGAGCAGTACTTC. Translated: CASSFAIGQTYEQYF.

This clonotype was detected many times. DNA of the CDR3: TGCAGTGTTCGCGCTGGGGGGGTGGGTGAGCAGTTCTTC. Its translation is CSVRAGGVGEQFF. This chain connects TRBV20-1 to TRBJ2-1; 7 nucleotides match TRBD2. The germline CDR1 and CDR2 sequences are DFQATT and SNEGSKA (reference sequence). V was pared by 7 bases and J by 9 bases, with 12 bases of the junction left unmatched. This CDR3 spans 13 amino acids.

This clonotype was picked up a small number of times. The chain uses TRBV28 and TRBJ1-3; a weak D match, TRBD1 (5 bases). The V and J ends lost 5 bases and 0 bases respectively, with 14 bases between them. This CDR3 contains 16 residues. The germline V gene has CDR1 MDHEN and CDR2 SYDVKM. The CDR3: CASSVYLGDSGNTIYF. In DNA, the CDR3 is TGTGCCAGCAGTGTTTATCTGGGGGACTCTGGAAACACCATATATTTT.

This clonotype was observed a few times. The genes are TRBV7-9 and TRBJ2-5; D gene uncertain. Germline V gene lookup returns CDR1 SEHNR and CDR2 FQNEAQ (reference sequence). CDR3 length: 11 residues. With 6 bases removed from V and 4 bases from J, the gap between germline ends came to 6 bases. In DNA form, the CDR3 reads TGTGCCAGCAGTCCCCGAGAGACCCAGTACTTC. This encodes CASSPRETQYF.

Many counts were recorded for this clonotype. The V call is TRBV7-2, the J call TRBJ2-2; D remains unclear. V lost 1 base and J lost 1, with 10 bases in between. Germline CDR1 is SGHTA and CDR2 is FQGNSA. CDR3 length equals 16 residues. The CDR3 DNA sequence: TGTGCCAGCAGCTTAGACGGTGCGGTGAACACCGGGGAGCTGTTTTTT. Amino acids: CASSLDGAVNTGELFF.

This clonotype was counted many times. V is TRBV2 and J is TRBJ2-1; 9 nucleotides agree with TRBD2. Trimming cost V 1 base and J 4 bases; bases outside gene matches: 5. Germline assignment: CDR1 SNHLY and CDR2 FYNNEI. The CDR3 has 16 residues. The CDR3 region has the DNA TGTGCCAGCAGTGAAGAGGCGGGAGGGAGGTACAATGAGCAGTTCTTC. Amino acids: CASSEEAGGRYNEQFF.

The rearrangement uses TRBV28 and TRBJ2-5; D remains ambiguous. Germline values: CDR1 MDHEN, CDR2 SYDVKM. The CDR3 runs to 13 residues. V was pared by 2 bases and J by 0 bases, with 4 bases between. For the CDR3, the DNA is TGTGCCAGCAGTTTAAAGTACCAAGAGACCCAGTACTTC. Its protein product is CASSLKYQETQYF.

This clonotype was seen a single time. A much larger clone differs from this one at a single base, so this may be a read error. This sequence joins TRBV7-2 and TRBJ2-1; 7 bases agree with TRBD1. The V gene end was trimmed by 0 bases and the J gene end by 6 bases; junction bases not matched to a gene: 11. This CDR3 has 17 amino acids. Germline lookup yields CDR1 SGHTA and CDR2 FQGNSA. The CDR3 coding sequence is TGTGCCAGCAGCTTAGCATCAGGGGGAGATCATGTCAATGAGCAGTTCTTC. This sequence encodes CASSLASGGDHVNEQFF.

The chain carries TRBV19 and TRBJ2-5, with D tentatively TRBD1 (6 bases). V was clipped by 5 bases and J by 3 bases, with 10 bases between them. Germline-derived CDR1 and CDR2 are LNHDA and SQIVND (reference sequence). CDR3 length: 13 residues. In DNA, the CDR3 is TGTGCCAGTAGTGAACAGGGTGAAGAGACCCAGTACTTC. This translates into CASSEQGEETQYF.

J is TRBJ2-1 and V is TRBV9, with 7 nucleotides matching TRBD1. Trimming at V came to 2 bases and at J to 10 bases, leaving 9 bases not matched to a gene. The CDR3 totals 14 residues. Germline V gives CDR1 SGDLS, CDR2 YYNGEE. The CDR3 DNA is TGTGCCAGCAGCGTTACAGGGGCCGGTACGGAGCAGTTCTTC. Encoded protein: CASSVTGAGTEQFF.

The chain uses TRBV6-5 and TRBJ2-3, with D tentatively TRBD1 (6 bases). Germline CDR1 MNHEY, CDR2 SVGAGI. V gave up 10 bases and J gave up 5 bases, with 10 bases separating them. The CDR3 loop spans 11 amino acids. CDR3 in DNA: TGTGCCATTCAACAGGGAGATACGCAGTATTTT. It specifies CAIQQGDTQYF.

This clonotype was detected ten times or more. The chain joins TRBV12-3 or TRBV12-4 to TRBJ2-5, with 7 nucleotides matching TRBD1. V lost 5 bases to trimming and J lost 5 bases; unmatched junction nucleotides: 11. The CDR3 has 15 residues. As DNA, the CDR3 is TGTGCCAGCAGTCCAAGAATGGGACAGTCGGAGACCCAGTACTTC. Translated, it gives CASSPRMGQSETQYF.

This chain links TRBV9 with TRBJ2-1; 9 nucleotides line up with TRBD2. The junction had 5 bases not matched to a gene; V was cut back by 2 bases and J by 5 bases. Germline loops: CDR1 SGDLS, CDR2 YYNGEE. The CDR3 length is 15 residues. Here the CDR3 DNA reads TGTGCCAGCAGCGTCACAGGACTAGCGAACAATGAGCAGTTCTTC. It is translated as CASSVTGLANNEQFF.

This clonotype was recorded many times. V usage is TRBV5-6 and J usage is TRBJ2-7; D uncertain. Germline values: CDR1 SGHDT, CDR2 YYEEEE. V dropped 1 base and J dropped 6 bases, with 11 bases sitting between them. This CDR3 contains 13 residues. The CDR3 nucleotides are TGTGCCAGCAGCTTGTACCCCCGCGGCGAGCAGTACTTC. Encoded protein: CASSLYPRGEQYF.

V gene TRBV12-3 or TRBV12-4 combines with J gene TRBJ2-5, with TRBD1 as a possible D gene (5 bases). The CDR3 covers 16 residues. Trimming left V 3 bases short and J 5 bases short, with 19 bases between. This CDR3 is CASSFSGMGYGETQYF. In DNA form, the CDR3 reads TGTGCCAGCAGTTTTTCAGGGATGGGCTATGGGGAGACCCAGTACTTC.

As concerns this clonotype: Relative to the germline gene, one junction end is altered; a read error may explain this. The rearrangement joins TRBV20-1 to TRBJ2-7, with unresolved D. The CDR3 runs 12 residues. Germline lookup yields CDR1 DFQATT and CDR2 SNEGSKA (reference sequence). The CDR3 DNA sequence: TGCAGTGTTCCGGAAAGCTCCTGCGAGCAGTACTTC. Translated, it gives CSVPESSCEQYF.

A few counts support this clonotype. The chain combines TRBV7-9 with TRBJ1-1; 7 bases match TRBD1. After removal of 3 bases from V and 8 bases from J, the junction contained 12 bases not matched to a gene. In germline, CDR1 is SEHNR, CDR2 FQNEAQ (reference sequence). The CDR3 totals 15 residues. The CDR3 bases are TGTGCCAGCAGCTTCTTTCGCCAGGGGGGCAGAGAAGCTTTCTTT. It codes for CASSFFRQGGREAFF.

V and J are TRBV28 and TRBJ2-7, with 9 bases that match TRBD1. The germline V gene encodes CDR1 MDHEN and CDR2 SYDVKM. J gave up 5 bases and V 4 bases, and 12 bases lay outside the gene matches. The CDR3 loop spans 16 amino acids. CDR3 bases: TGTGCCAGCAGTTCCTCCGGGGACAGGGTTAGCCACGAGCAGTACTTC. It encodes CASSSSGDRVSHEQYF.

The genes are TRBV7-6 and TRBJ1-3; no definite D call. Trimming removed 0 bases at V and 8 bases at J, with 11 bases between. CDR1 and CDR2 (germline): SGHVS, FNYEAQ. The CDR3 has 14 residues. The CDR3 sequence: CASSLAAEGDTIYF. Written as DNA, the CDR3 is TGTGCCAGCAGCTTAGCGGCAGAGGGAGACACCATATATTTT.